These 20 T cell receptor beta chains came from one sample sequenced in a study of blood T cell repertoires in COVID-19. The method was immunoSEQ multiplex PCR; TCRdb's version includes in-frame clones alone and lacks a portion of them. The data contain about 400,000 clones, about 85% of them seen just once; the ten biggest clones take up around 1.8%. Material: PBMCs or T cells enriched from blood (not recorded which). The receptors were gathered from a woman between 18 and 29 years old with acute COVID-19.

The gene calls are TRBV3-1 (or the pseudogene TRBV3-2) and TRBJ2-7; 7 bases are shared with TRBD2. The V and J ends lost 1 base and 8 bases, in that order; junction bases with no gene match: 11. The length of the CDR3 is 15 residues. The V gene's germline CDR1 is LGHDT and CDR2 YNNKEL (reference sequence). The CDR3: CASSQGASGPTKQYF. The DNA of the CDR3 is TGTGCCAGCAGCCAAGGGGCTAGCGGTCCTACCAAGCAGTACTTC.

This clone was picked up one time. The chain couples TRBV29-1 to TRBJ1-2; 7 positions match TRBD1. The trim removed 6 bases at V and 4 bases at J, leaving 8 bases unmatched. CDR1 and CDR2 from the germline V gene are SQVTM and ANQGSEA. The CDR3 runs 13 residues. The CDR3 loop reads CSVEHGQVYGYTF. DNA of the CDR3: TGCAGCGTGGAACACGGACAGGTCTATGGCTACACCTTC.

The chain recombines TRBV5-4 with TRBJ2-1; TRBD1 might be the D (6 bases). Germline V gene lookup returns CDR1 SGHNT and CDR2 YYREEE (reference sequence). The ends were cut back, 4 bases at V and 5 bases at J, with 25 bases in the middle. The CDR3 consists of 18 residues. CDR3 sequence (DNA): TGTGCCAGCAGCAGGGGGATAACTGGGGGCCACAGGGACAATGAGCAGTTCTTC. Translation gives CASSRGITGGHRDNEQFF.

V is TRBV27 and J is TRBJ1-4, with D unresolved. V lost 5 bases and J lost 8, with 15 bases in between. The CDR3 loop spans 14 amino acids. Germline-derived CDR1 and CDR2 are MNHEY and SMNVEV (reference sequence). The CDR3 loop is CASSLTWAGEKLFF. The CDR3 DNA follows: TGTGCCAGCAGTCTGACGTGGGCGGGGGAAAAACTGTTTTTT.

This rearrangement joins TRBV7-9 to TRBJ2-7; D might be TRBD1 (5 bases). The CDR3 has 16 amino acids. Germline-derived CDR1 and CDR2 are SEHNR and FQNEAQ (reference sequence). Trimming left V 1 base short and J 5 bases short, with 18 bases between. CDR3 residues: CASSLVGREYNNEQYF. The CDR3 coding sequence is TGTGCCAGCAGCTTAGTCGGCAGGGAATATAATAACGAGCAGTACTTC.

The V and J genes are TRBV7-7 and TRBJ2-7; 9 nucleotides agree with TRBD2. The CDR3 covers 17 residues. Germline values: CDR1 SSHAT, CDR2 FNYEAQ (reference sequence). DNA for the CDR3: TGTGCTAGCCCCCTTCAGTCTAGCGGGGAGCTTGCCTACGAGCAGTACTTC. Its protein product is CASPLQSSGELAYEQYF.

The chain carries TRBV20-1 and TRBJ1-2, with a tentative D call TRBD1 (5 bases). The CDR3 spans 11 residues. V was clipped by 5 bases and J by 8 bases, with 12 bases between them. The V gene's germline CDR1 is DFQATT and CDR2 SNEGSKA (reference sequence). The CDR3 DNA sequence: TGCAGTGCTCCCCAGGGCATGGGCTACACCTTC. Its protein is CSAPQGMGYTF.

In this sample, this clone turned up a few times. The chain is built from TRBV7-9 and TRBJ1-5; D not resolved. This CDR3 spans 17 amino acids. Germline lookup yields CDR1 SEHNR and CDR2 FQNEAQ (reference sequence). Deletions cut 5 bases from V and 6 bases from J, with 23 bases between. The CDR3 here is CASSPSSGFGLSQPQHF. In DNA form, the CDR3 reads TGTGCCAGCAGCCCCTCCTCGGGGTTTGGGCTTAGTCAGCCCCAGCATTTT.

The V call is TRBV4-1, the J call TRBJ2-5, with 7 bases aligning to TRBD2. Germline CDR1 and CDR2: MGHRA and YSYEKL. CDR3 length equals 13 residues. J gave up 5 bases and V 4 bases, and 4 bases lay outside the gene matches. CDR3 coding DNA: TGCGCCAGCAGCCGAGGACTAGGGGAGACCCAGTACTTC. Encoded protein: CASSRGLGETQYF.

This clone was detected a few times. The chain employs TRBV29-1 and TRBJ2-7; a weak D match, TRBD2 (6 bases). This CDR3 has 17 amino acids. Germline V gene sequence: CDR1 SQVTM, CDR2 ANQGSEA. The V gene lost 1 base and the J gene lost 0 bases, with 19 bases spanning the gap. In DNA, the CDR3 is TGCAGCGTTGAAGCAACCCGGGACTTTGGAGGCTCCTACGAGCAGTACTTC. Its translation: CSVEATRDFGGSYEQYF.

The chain combines TRBV2 with TRBJ1-3, with 9 bases fitting TRBD1. CDR3 length: 16 amino acids. Germline CDR1 is SNHLY and CDR2 is FYNNEI. The junction had 0 bases not matched to a gene; V was cut back by 0 bases and J by 0 bases. CDR3 nucleotide sequence: TGTGCCAGCAGTGAAGCGGACAGGGGCTCTGGAAACACCATATATTTT. Translation gives CASSEADRGSGNTIYF.

The J gene is TRBJ1-5, the V gene TRBV20-1, with a tentative D call TRBD1 (5 bases). Trimming removed 3 bases at V and 3 bases at J, with 9 bases between. The CDR3 sequence is 13 residues long. Germline CDR1 reads DFQATT; CDR2 reads SNEGSKA (reference sequence). The CDR3 bases are TGCAGTGCTAGTTGGGGCGCCAATCAGCCCCAGCATTTT. Residues: CSASWGANQPQHF.

The V gene is TRBV28, the J gene TRBJ2-3, with 7 bases fitting TRBD2. The CDR3 extends over 15 amino acids. CDR1 is MDHEN, CDR2 SYDVKM, per germline. J lost 1 base, V lost 2 bases, and 3 bases had no gene match. The CDR3: CASSLDSGRTDTQYF. The CDR3 DNA reads as TGTGCCAGCAGTTTAGATAGCGGGCGCACAGATACGCAGTATTTT. The complete variable domain, with remaining parts taken from reference TRBV28 and TRBJ2-3, reads DVKVTQSSRYLVKRTGEKVFLECVQDMDHENMFWYRQDPGLGLRLIYFSYDVKMKEKGDIPEGYSVSREKKERFSLILESASTNQTSMYLCASSLDSGRTDTQYFGPGTRLTVL.

The chain recombines TRBV14 with TRBJ2-1; TRBD2 aligns across 7 bases. This CDR3 has 15 amino acids. The germline gives CDR1 SGHDN, CDR2 FVKESK. The J segment lost 4 bases and the V segment lost 3 bases, leaving 6 bases of the junction unmatched. CDR3 coding DNA: TGTGCCAGCAGCCAGACAGCGGGAACTTACAATGAGCAGTTCTTC. Protein: CASSQTAGTYNEQFF.

The rearrangement joins TRBV4-1 to TRBJ2-1; TRBD2 agrees at 12 bases. The CDR3 length is 15 residues. The V and J ends lost 6 bases and 12 bases, in that order; junction bases with no gene match: 12. Germline V gene sequence: CDR1 MGHRA, CDR2 YSYEKL. For the CDR3, the DNA is TGCGCCAGCAGTCCGACTAGCGGGGGATTTCGGGGGCAGTTCTTC. Translation: CASSPTSGGFRGQFF.

The CDR3 nucleotides are TGTGCCAGCAGCCCGGGACTAGCGGGAGGCCAAGCCGATACGCAGTATTTT. This translates into CASSPGLAGGQADTQYF. The genes are TRBV7-8 and TRBJ2-3; 15 bases fit TRBD2. The CDR3 runs to 17 residues. Germline V CDR1 and CDR2: SGHVS, FQNEAQ. V gave up 5 bases and J gave up 6 bases; unmatched junction bases: 9.

The table lists this clone with a few counts. CDR3 sequence: CASSATGDNSPLHF. The DNA of the CDR3 is TGTGCCAGCAGTGCCACAGGAGATAATTCACCCCTCCACTTT. V gene TRBV2 combines with J gene TRBJ1-6, with D maybe TRBD1 (5 bases). The CDR3 is made up of 14 amino acids. Germline V gives CDR1 SNHLY, CDR2 FYNNEI. Trimming stripped 4 bases from V and 5 bases from J, with 9 bases between.

J is TRBJ2-1 and V is TRBV2; 9 bases agree with TRBD2. CDR1 is SNHLY, CDR2 FYNNEI, per germline. V lost 6 bases and J lost 7; bases outside the gene matches: 13. This CDR3 is built from 16 residues. CDR3 region: CASSPSAGGLANEQFF. In DNA, the CDR3 is TGTGCCAGCAGCCCTTCGGCGGGAGGGCTGGCGAATGAGCAGTTCTTC.

This chain joins TRBV3-1 (or the pseudogene TRBV3-2) and TRBJ1-4, with D tentatively TRBD1 (6 bases). The CDR3 totals 15 residues. V lost 3 bases and J 5 bases, leaving 13 bases between the germline ends. Germline V lookup: CDR1 LGHDT, CDR2 YNNKEL (reference sequence). CDR3 sequence reads: CASSQYTGLNEKLFF. CDR3 sequence (DNA): TGTGCCAGCAGCCAGTATACAGGGTTGAATGAAAAACTGTTTTTT.

The V and J genes are TRBV9 and TRBJ2-7; D might be TRBD1 (8 bases). CDR3 length: 14 amino acids. Per germline, CDR1 SGDLS and CDR2 YYNGEE. Trimming pared 0 bases from V and 4 bases from J, leaving 11 bases between. DNA of the CDR3: TGTGCCAGCAGCGTAGAACAGGGGGGGTACGAGCAGTACTTC. Translating it yields CASSVEQGGYEQYF.